This T cell receptor (beta chain) originates from a study of Ad26.COV2.S vaccination and SARS-CoV-2 variants. Treatment denoted: about 20 received Ad26.COV2.S at low or high dose, single or two shots; roughly five received placebo; per-sample allocation not given. Specimen acquisition occurred on day 63 following the initial vaccine or placebo injection. J was trimmed by 4 bases and V by 5 bases; bases with no gene match: 5. In germline, CDR1 is SGHRS, CDR2 YFSETQ. The CDR3 is 13 residues long. Repertoires were generated with immunoSEQ multiplex PCR, while TCRdb's copy carries only in-frame clones and drops some. The sample carries 410,000 or so clones, around nine tenths recorded once.

Sequenced material: peripheral blood, taken in a trial of Ad26.COV2.S vaccine versus placebo. The rearrangement uses TRBV5-1 and TRBJ1-1; TRBD1 matches at 7 bases. This TCR derives from a person between 18 and 65 years old who received the Ad26.COV2.S COVID-19 vaccine or a placebo. CDR3 coding DNA: TGCGCCAGCAGACCTACAGGGGTCACTGAAGCTTTCTTT. It translates to CASRPTGVTEAFF.